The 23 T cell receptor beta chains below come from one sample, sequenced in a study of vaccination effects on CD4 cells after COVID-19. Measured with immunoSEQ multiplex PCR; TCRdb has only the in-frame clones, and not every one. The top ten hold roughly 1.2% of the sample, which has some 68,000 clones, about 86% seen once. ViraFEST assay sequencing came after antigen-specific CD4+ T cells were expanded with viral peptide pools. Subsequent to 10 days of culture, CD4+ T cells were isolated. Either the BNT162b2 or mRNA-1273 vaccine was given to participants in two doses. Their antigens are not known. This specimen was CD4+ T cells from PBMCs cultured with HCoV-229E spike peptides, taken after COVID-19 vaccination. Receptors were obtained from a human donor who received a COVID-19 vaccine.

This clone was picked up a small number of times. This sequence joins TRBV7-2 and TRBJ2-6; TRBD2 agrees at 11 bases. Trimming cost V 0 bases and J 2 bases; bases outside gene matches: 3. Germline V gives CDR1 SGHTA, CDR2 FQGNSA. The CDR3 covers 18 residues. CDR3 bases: TGTGCCAGCAGCTTAGCTAGCGGGGGGGCTCCTGGGGCCAACGTCCTGACTTTC. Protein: CASSLASGGAPGANVLTF.

CDR3 in DNA: TGTGCCAGCACCATGGACTATGGCTACACCTTC. This translates into CASTMDYGYTF. J is TRBJ1-2 and V is TRBV18; D is unresolved. Germline CDR1 reads KGHSH; CDR2 reads LQKENI. The CDR3 loop spans 11 amino acids. Deletions cut 8 bases from V and 3 bases from J, with 7 bases between.

The CDR3 reads CASSVGQPETQYF. The CDR3 DNA reads as TGTGCCAGCAGCGTAGGTCAGCCAGAGACCCAGTACTTC. V gene TRBV9 combines with J gene TRBJ2-5; no clear D. Looked up from germline, CDR1 is SGDLS and CDR2 is YYNGEE. The CDR3 runs 13 residues. V was cut by 0 bases and J by 4 bases, with 7 bases left in between.

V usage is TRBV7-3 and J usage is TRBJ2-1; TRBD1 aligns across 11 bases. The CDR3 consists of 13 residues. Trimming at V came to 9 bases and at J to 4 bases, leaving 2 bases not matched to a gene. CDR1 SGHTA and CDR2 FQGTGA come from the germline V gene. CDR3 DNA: TGTGCCAGTGGACAGGGGGCATACAATGAGCAGTTCTTC. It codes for CASGQGAYNEQFF.

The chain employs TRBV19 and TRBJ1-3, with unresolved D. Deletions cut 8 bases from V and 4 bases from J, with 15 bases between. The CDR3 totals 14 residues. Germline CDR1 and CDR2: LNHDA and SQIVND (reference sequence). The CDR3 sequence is CASSIGETGNTIYF. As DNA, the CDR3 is TGTGCCAGTTCCATCGGGGAAACCGGAAACACCATATATTTT.

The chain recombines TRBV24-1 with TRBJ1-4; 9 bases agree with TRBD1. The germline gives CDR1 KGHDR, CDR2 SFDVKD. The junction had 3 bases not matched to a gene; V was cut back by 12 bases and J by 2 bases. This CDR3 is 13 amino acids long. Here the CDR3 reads CASQGATNEKLFF. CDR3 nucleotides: TGTGCCTCACAGGGGGCCACTAATGAAAAACTGTTTTTT.

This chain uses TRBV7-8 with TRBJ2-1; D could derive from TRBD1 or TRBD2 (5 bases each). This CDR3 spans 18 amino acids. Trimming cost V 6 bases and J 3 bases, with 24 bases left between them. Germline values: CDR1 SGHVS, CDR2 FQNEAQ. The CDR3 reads CASRKERGGREGYNEQFF. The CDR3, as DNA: TGTGCCAGCAGAAAAGAGAGGGGCGGCAGAGAGGGCTACAATGAGCAGTTCTTC.

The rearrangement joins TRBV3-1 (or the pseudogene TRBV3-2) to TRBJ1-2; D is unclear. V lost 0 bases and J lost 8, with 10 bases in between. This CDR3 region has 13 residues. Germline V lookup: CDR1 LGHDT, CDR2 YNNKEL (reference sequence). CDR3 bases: TGTGCCAGCAGCCAAGAACTCAGGTCCGGCTACACCTTC. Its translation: CASSQELRSGYTF.

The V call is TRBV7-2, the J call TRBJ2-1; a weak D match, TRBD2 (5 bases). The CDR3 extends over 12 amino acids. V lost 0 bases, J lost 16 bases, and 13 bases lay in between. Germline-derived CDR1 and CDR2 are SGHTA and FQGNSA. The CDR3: CASSLAYASQFF. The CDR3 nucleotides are TGTGCCAGCAGCTTAGCGTATGCTAGCCAATTCTTC. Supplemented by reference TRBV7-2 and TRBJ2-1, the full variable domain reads GAGVSQSPSNKVTEKGKDVELRCDPISGHTALYWYRQSLGQGLEFLIYFQGNSAPDKSGLPSDRFSAERTGGSVSTLTIQRTQQEDSAVYLCASSLAYASQFFGPGTRLTVL.

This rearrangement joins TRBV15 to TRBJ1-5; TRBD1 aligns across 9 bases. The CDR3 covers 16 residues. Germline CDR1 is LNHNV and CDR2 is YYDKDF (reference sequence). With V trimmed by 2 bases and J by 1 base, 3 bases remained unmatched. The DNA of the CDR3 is TGTGCCACCAGCAGAAAACAGGGGGCGAGCAATCAGCCCCAGCATTTT. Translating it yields CATSRKQGASNQPQHF.

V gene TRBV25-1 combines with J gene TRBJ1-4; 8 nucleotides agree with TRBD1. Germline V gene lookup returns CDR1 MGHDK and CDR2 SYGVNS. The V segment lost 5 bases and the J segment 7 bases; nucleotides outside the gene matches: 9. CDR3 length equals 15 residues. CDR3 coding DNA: TGTGCCAGCAGTTCAAATTGGGACAGGCCTGAAAAACTGTTTTTT. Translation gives CASSSNWDRPEKLFF. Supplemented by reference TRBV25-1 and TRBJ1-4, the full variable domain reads EADIYQTPRYLVIGTGKKITLECSQTMGHDKMYWYQQDPGMELHLIHYSYGVNSTEKGDLSSESTVSRIRTEHFPLTLESARPSHTSQYLCASSSNWDRPEKLFFGSGTQLSVL.

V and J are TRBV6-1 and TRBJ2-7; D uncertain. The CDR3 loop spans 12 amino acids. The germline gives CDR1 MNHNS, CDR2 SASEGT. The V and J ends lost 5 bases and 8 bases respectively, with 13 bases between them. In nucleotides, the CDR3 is TGTGCCAGCAGTTCTACGGAGTCCCAGCAGTACGTC. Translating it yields CASSSTESQQYV.

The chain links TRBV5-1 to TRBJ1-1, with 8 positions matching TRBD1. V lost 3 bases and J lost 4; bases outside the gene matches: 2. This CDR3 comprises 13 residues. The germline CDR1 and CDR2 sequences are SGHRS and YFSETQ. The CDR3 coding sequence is TGCGCCAGCAGCTCGGGGACAGGCACTGAAGCTTTCTTT. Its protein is CASSSGTGTEAFF.

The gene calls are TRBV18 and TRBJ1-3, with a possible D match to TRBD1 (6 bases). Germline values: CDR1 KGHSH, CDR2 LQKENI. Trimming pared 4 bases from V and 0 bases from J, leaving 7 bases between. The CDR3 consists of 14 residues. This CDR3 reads CASSRDNSGNTIYF. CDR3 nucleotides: TGTGCCAGCTCACGGGACAACTCTGGAAACACCATATATTTT.

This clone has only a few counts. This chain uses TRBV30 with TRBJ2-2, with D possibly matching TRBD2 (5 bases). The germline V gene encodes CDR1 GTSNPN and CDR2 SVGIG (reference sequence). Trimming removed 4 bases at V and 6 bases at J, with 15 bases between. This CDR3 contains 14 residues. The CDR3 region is CAWKVARAAGELFF. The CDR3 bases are TGTGCCTGGAAGGTCGCGAGGGCGGCCGGGGAGCTGTTTTTT.

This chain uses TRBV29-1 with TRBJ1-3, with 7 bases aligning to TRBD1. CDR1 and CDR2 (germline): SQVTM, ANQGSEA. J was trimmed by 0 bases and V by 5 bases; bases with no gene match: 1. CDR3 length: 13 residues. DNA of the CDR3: TGCAGCGTTACAGGGGCCTCTGGAAACACCATATATTTT. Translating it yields CSVTGASGNTIYF.

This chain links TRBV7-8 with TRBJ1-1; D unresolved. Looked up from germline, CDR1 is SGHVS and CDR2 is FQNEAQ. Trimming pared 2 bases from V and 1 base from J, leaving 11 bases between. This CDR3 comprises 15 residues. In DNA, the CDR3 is TGTGCCAGCAGCTTATGGGAATCCCCGAACACTGAAGCTTTCTTT. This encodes CASSLWESPNTEAFF.

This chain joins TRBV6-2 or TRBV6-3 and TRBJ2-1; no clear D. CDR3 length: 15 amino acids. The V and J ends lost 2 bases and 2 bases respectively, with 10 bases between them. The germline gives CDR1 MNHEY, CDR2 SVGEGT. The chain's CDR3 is CASSYGQVPYNEQFF. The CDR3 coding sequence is TGTGCCAGCAGTTACGGGCAGGTACCCTACAATGAGCAGTTCTTC.

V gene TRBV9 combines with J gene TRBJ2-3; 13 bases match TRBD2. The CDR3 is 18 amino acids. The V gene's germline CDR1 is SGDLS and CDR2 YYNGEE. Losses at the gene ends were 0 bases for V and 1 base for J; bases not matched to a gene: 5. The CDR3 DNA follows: TGTGCCAGCAGCGTAGGACTAGCGGGGGGAGGGGGCACAGATACGCAGTATTTT. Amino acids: CASSVGLAGGGGTDTQYF.

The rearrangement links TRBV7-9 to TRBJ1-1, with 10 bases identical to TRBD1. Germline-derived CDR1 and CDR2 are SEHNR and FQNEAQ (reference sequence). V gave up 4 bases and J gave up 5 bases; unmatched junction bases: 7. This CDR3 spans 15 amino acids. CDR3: CASSSRQGAWTEAFF. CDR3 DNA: TGTGCCAGCAGCTCACGACAGGGGGCTTGGACTGAAGCTTTCTTT.

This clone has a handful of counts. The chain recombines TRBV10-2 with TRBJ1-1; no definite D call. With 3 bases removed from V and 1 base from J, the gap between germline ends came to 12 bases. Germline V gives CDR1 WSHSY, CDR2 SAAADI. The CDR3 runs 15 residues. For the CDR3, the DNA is TGCGCCAGCAGTGACCCGGGTGGGCGGAACACTGAAGCTTTCTTT. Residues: CASSDPGGRNTEAFF.

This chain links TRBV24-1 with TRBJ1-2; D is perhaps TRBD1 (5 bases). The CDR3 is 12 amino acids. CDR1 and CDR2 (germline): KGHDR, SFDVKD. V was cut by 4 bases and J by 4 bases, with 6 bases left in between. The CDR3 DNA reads TGTGCCACCAGTGACGACAGCTATGGCTACACCTTC. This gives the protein CATSDDSYGYTF.

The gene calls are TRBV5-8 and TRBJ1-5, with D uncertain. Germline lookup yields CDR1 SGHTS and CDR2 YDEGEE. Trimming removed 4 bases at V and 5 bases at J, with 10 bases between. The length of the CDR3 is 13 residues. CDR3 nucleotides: TGTGCCAGCAGCGTGGACGGAGATCAGCCCCAGCATTTT. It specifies CASSVDGDQPQHF. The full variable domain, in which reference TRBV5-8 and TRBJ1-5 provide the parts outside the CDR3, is EAGVTQSPTHLIKTRGQQATLRCSPISGHTSVYWYQQALGLGLQFLLWYDEGEERNRGNFPPRFSGRQFPNYSSELNVNALELEDSALYLCASSVDGDQPQHFGDGTRLSIL.